This TCR beta chain was identified during a study of OX40 agonist ivuxolimab in advanced cancers. Study-level background: Males comprised over 80% of the group, whose mean age was roughly 64 years (range roughly 20 to 85).

As concerns this clone: The antigen is undetermined.

Blood draws occurred at baseline, cycle 4 day 1, and cycle 7 day 1. The assay was immunoSEQ multiplex PCR, and TCRdb's table has in-frame clones only and misses some. Of about 25,000 clones listed, about 86% are singletons. The study's findings and limits: Averaged across samples, CD8+ T cells carried more expanded clones than CD4+ did.

Germline lookup yields CDR1 LGHNA and CDR2 YSLEER. This CDR3 comprises 13 residues. After removal of 0 bases from V and 11 bases from J, the junction contained 2 bases not matched to a gene. The material sequenced was CD4+ or CD8+ T cells sorted from blood, taken in a trial of the OX40 agonist ivuxolimab. The V and J genes are TRBV4-3 and TRBJ1-4; TRBD1 matches at 8 bases. This TCR came from an adult with an advanced solid tumor such as melanoma, head and neck, liver or kidney cancer. CDR3 sequence reads: CASSQDRDRKLFF. The CDR3, as DNA: TGCGCCAGCAGCCAAGATCGGGACAGGAAACTGTTTTTT.